A selection of T cell receptor beta chains follows, all from one sample in a study of blood T cell repertoires in COVID-19. Libraries were prepared by immunoSEQ multiplex PCR; TCRdb keeps only in-frame clonotypes and omits some of them. The table shows more than 95,000 clones, with 85% occurring only once. Source material: peripheral blood. Receptors originate from a woman aged 80 or over with acute or convalescent COVID-19. Each CDR3 is given with its conserved first and last residue. Fields, in order: CDR3 protein, CDR3 DNA, CDR3 length, D gene, J gene, V gene, clone size. D genes are given only for firm matches. Only some rows state a clone size, as once, few, many or a class for expanded clones.

CDR3: CASSQDSGQDPGELFF; DNA: TGTGCCAGCAGCCAAGATTCGGGACAGGACCCAGGGGAGCTGTTTTTT; length: 16; D: TRBD1; J: TRBJ2-2; V: TRBV4-2; size: -
CDR3: CASSPRAGWAGANVLTF; DNA: TGTGCCAGCAGCCCCCGGGCAGGGTGGGCTGGGGCCAACGTCCTGACTTTC; length: 17; D: -; J: TRBJ2-6; V: TRBV9; size: -
CDR3: CASSRWQGFDEQYF; DNA: TGTGCCAGCAGTCGGTGGCAGGGGTTCGACGAGCAGTACTTC; length: 14; D: -; J: TRBJ2-7; V: TRBV2; size: -
CDR3: CASSQSVNTEAFF; DNA: TGTGCCAGCAGCCAATCGGTCAACACTGAAGCTTTCTTT; length: 13; D: -; J: TRBJ1-1; V: TRBV3-1/TRBV3-2; size: -
CDR3: CASSLQLAGGVSSYNEQFF; DNA: TGCGCCAGCAGCTTGCAACTAGCGGGGGGCGTTAGCTCCTACAATGAGCAGTTCTTC; length: 19; D: TRBD2; J: TRBJ2-1; V: TRBV5-1; size: -
CDR3: CASRRTGSNYGYTF; DNA: TGTGCCTCCCGCCGGACAGGGTCTAACTATGGCTACACCTTC; length: 14; D: TRBD1; J: TRBJ1-2; V: TRBV2; size: -
CDR3: CSVEDKGNTIYF; DNA: TGCAGCGTTGAAGATAAGGGGAACACCATATATTTT; length: 12; D: -; J: TRBJ1-3; V: TRBV29-1; size: -
CDR3: CASSPVRGTEAFF; DNA: TGTGCCAGCAGCCCGGTCCGGGGCACTGAAGCTTTCTTT; length: 13; D: -; J: TRBJ1-1; V: TRBV3-1/TRBV3-2; size: once
CDR3: CASSNSGTGPGNTIYF; DNA: TGCGCCAGCAGCAATTCCGGGACAGGACCTGGAAACACCATATATTTT; length: 16; D: TRBD1; J: TRBJ1-3; V: TRBV5-1; size: -
CDR3: CAISPEGVDGYTF; DNA: TGTGCCATCAGTCCCGAGGGGGTCGATGGCTACACCTTC; length: 13; D: -; J: TRBJ1-2; V: TRBV10-3; size: few
CDR3: CASRYAGPYTEAFF; DNA: TGTGCCAGCCGATATGCAGGGCCCTACACTGAAGCTTTCTTT; length: 14; D: -; J: TRBJ1-1; V: TRBV2; size: -
CDR3: CASSLQTGGNTIYF; DNA: TGTGCCAGCTCCCTTCAGACAGGGGGAAACACCATATATTTT; length: 14; D: TRBD1; J: TRBJ1-3; V: TRBV18; size: -
CDR3: CASSEGRTNRGAWGYTF; DNA: TGCGCCAGCAGTGAGGGGAGGACAAATCGGGGCGCGTGGGGCTACACCTTC; length: 17; D: -; J: TRBJ1-2; V: TRBV10-1; size: -
CDR3: CASSLARERQETQYF; DNA: TGTGCCAGCAGCTTGGCCAGGGAACGGCAAGAGACCCAGTACTTC; length: 15; D: -; J: TRBJ2-5; V: TRBV7-2; size: -
CDR3: CATSRGGSFYGYTF; DNA: TGTGCCACCAGCAGAGGGGGCAGTTTCTATGGCTACACCTTC; length: 14; D: -; J: TRBJ1-2; V: TRBV15; size: -
CDR3: CASSLGQGASYGYTF; DNA: TGTGCCAGCAGCCTCGGACAGGGGGCCAGCTATGGCTACACCTTC; length: 15; D: TRBD1; J: TRBJ1-2; V: TRBV11-1; size: -
CDR3: CASSFVGTENTGELFF; DNA: TGCGCCAGCAGCTTCGTCGGGACAGAGAACACCGGGGAGCTGTTTTTT; length: 16; D: TRBD1; J: TRBJ2-2; V: TRBV5-1; size: few
CDR3: CASSRTGGAGDTEAFF; DNA: TGCGCCAGCAGCCGCACAGGGGGCGCCGGGGACACTGAAGCTTTCTTT; length: 16; D: TRBD1; J: TRBJ1-1; V: TRBV5-1; size: -
CDR3: CASSSATSGGDTQYF; DNA: TGTGCCAGCAGTTCGGCGACTAGCGGGGGTGATACGCAGTATTTT; length: 15; D: TRBD2; J: TRBJ2-3; V: TRBV28; size: once
CDR3: CASSQRQGLNYGYTF; DNA: TGTGCCAGCAGCCAACGACAGGGGCTTAACTATGGCTACACCTTC; length: 15; D: TRBD1; J: TRBJ1-2; V: TRBV14; size: -
CDR3: CASSEDGQPQHF; DNA: TGTGCCAGTAGTGAGGATGGGCAGCCCCAGCATTTT; length: 12; D: -; J: TRBJ1-5; V: TRBV19; size: -
CDR3: CASSQVAGSYNEQFF; DNA: TGTGCCAGCAGCCAAGTTGCGGGTTCCTACAATGAGCAGTTCTTC; length: 15; D: -; J: TRBJ2-1; V: TRBV3-1/TRBV3-2; size: -
CDR3: CASSFPGNTEAFF; DNA: TGTGCCAGCAGCTTCCCGGGGAACACTGAAGCTTTCTTT; length: 13; D: -; J: TRBJ1-1; V: TRBV28; size: -
CDR3: CASSVEAAAQGLVQYF; DNA: TGTGCCAGCAGCGTAGAGGCTGCGGCCCAAGGCTTGGTGCAGTATTTT; length: 16; D: -; J: TRBJ2-3; V: TRBV9; size: once
CDR3: CASSFQGAGSNQPQHF; DNA: TGTGCCAGCAGCTTTCAGGGGGCGGGGAGCAATCAGCCCCAGCATTTT; length: 16; D: TRBD1; J: TRBJ1-5; V: TRBV7-8; size: -
CDR3: CASSVEDGQETQYF; DNA: TGTGCCAGCAGCGTGGAGGACGGCCAAGAGACCCAGTACTTC; length: 14; D: -; J: TRBJ2-5; V: TRBV9; size: once
CDR3: CASSLKRGGTDTQYF; DNA: TGTGCCAGCAGCTTAAAGCGGGGGGGTACAGATACGCAGTATTTT; length: 15; D: TRBD2; J: TRBJ2-3; V: TRBV11-2; size: -
CDR3: CASSYSSSGNTIYF; DNA: TGCGCCAGCAGTTACAGCTCCTCTGGAAACACCATATATTTT; length: 14; D: -; J: TRBJ1-3; V: TRBV5-1; size: -
CDR3: CASSPSGGLRNEQFF; DNA: TGTGCCAGCAGCCCTAGCGGGGGTCTAAGAAATGAGCAGTTCTTC; length: 15; D: TRBD2; J: TRBJ2-1; V: TRBV3-1/TRBV3-2; size: -
CDR3: CASSQDPGRNEQFF; DNA: TGTGCCAGCAGCCAAGACCCTGGGAGGAATGAGCAGTTCTTC; length: 14; D: -; J: TRBJ2-1; V: TRBV4-2; size: -